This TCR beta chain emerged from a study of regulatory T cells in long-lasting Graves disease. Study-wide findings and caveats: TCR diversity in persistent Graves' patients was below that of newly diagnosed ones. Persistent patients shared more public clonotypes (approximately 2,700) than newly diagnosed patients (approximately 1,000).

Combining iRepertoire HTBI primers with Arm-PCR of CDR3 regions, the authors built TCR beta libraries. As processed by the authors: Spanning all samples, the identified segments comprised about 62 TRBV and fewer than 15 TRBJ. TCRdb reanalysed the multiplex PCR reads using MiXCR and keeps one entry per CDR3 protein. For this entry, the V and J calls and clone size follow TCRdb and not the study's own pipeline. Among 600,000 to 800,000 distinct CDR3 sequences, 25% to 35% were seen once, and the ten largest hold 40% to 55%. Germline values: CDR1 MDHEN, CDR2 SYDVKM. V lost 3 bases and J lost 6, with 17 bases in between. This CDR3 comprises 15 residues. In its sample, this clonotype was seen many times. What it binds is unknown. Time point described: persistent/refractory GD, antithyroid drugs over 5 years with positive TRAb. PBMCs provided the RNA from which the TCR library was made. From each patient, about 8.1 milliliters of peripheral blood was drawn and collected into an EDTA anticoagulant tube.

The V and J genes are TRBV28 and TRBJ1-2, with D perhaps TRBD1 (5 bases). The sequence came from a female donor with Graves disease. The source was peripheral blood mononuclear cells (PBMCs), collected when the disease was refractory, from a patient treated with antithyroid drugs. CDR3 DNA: TGTGCCAGCAGTTTCTCATCGGGACGGAAAGATGGCTACACCTTC. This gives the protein CASSFSSGRKDGYTF.